These 3 T cell receptor beta chains were all obtained from the same sample, sequenced in a study of T cells in Graves' hyperthyroidism and ophthalmopathy. Amplified regions were TCR beta CDR3 sequences from RNA transcripts. With the HTBI primer set, the TCR CDR3 went through a first round of RT-PCR. From the multiplex PCR reads, TCRdb called clonotypes with MiXCR, one entry per CDR3 protein. Of approximately 640,000 distinct CDR3 sequences in the sample, 15% to 20% were seen once. The sample consisted of blood. The receptors shown here come from a woman aged 25 to 45 with Graves' hyperthyroidism.

This chain links TRBV13 with TRBJ2-7; D may be TRBD1 (6 bases). Trimming removed 4 bases at V and 3 bases at J, with 16 bases between. This CDR3 comprises 15 residues. From germline, CDR1 is PRHDT and CDR2 FYEKMQ (reference sequence). CDR3 DNA: TGTGCCAGCAGCTCCCCTCAGGGGCAGGACTACGAGCAGTACTTC. Its translation is CASSSPQGQDYEQYF.

The chain carries TRBV20-1 and TRBJ2-4, with 10 bases that match TRBD2. V lost 7 bases, J lost 9 bases, and 3 bases stayed unmatched. The length of the CDR3 is 11 residues. Germline V lookup: CDR1 DFQATT, CDR2 SNEGSKA (reference sequence). The CDR3, as DNA: TGCAGTGTCTGGACTAGCGGCATTCAGTACTTC. It specifies CSVWTSGIQYF.

This clonotype was seen more than once but under ten times. This sequence joins TRBV28 and TRBJ2-7; D possibly corresponds to TRBD2 (5 bases). This CDR3 spans 15 amino acids. Deletions cut 1 base from V and 5 bases from J, with 15 bases between. Germline-derived CDR1 and CDR2 are MDHEN and SYDVKM. This chain's CDR3 is CASSLYGESSDEQYF. The CDR3 DNA reads TGTGCCAGCAGTTTATACGGGGAGAGTTCTGACGAGCAGTACTTC. Full variable domain (remainder filled in from reference TRBV28 and TRBJ2-7): DVKVTQSSRYLVKRTGEKVFLECVQDMDHENMFWYRQDPGLGLRLIYFSYDVKMKEKGDIPEGYSVSREKKERFSLILESASTNQTSMYLCASSLYGESSDEQYFGPGTRLTVT.